These 8 T cell receptor beta chains were all obtained from the same sample, sequenced in a study of blood T cell repertoires in COVID-19. The table came from immunoSEQ multiplex PCR; TCRdb's copy has only in-frame clones and leaves some out. Of 200,000 to 250,000 clones in the sample, 80% to 85% were seen once. Sequenced sample: peripheral blood. These receptors all come from a woman younger than 30 with acute or convalescent COVID-19.

This CDR3 reads CASSRRGNQPQHF. The CDR3 DNA follows: TGTGCCAGCAGCCGCAGGGGAAATCAGCCCCAGCATTTT. V gene TRBV21-1 combines with J gene TRBJ1-5; the listed D gene, TRBD1, was not tested against the DNA. TRBV21-1 is tagged as a pseudogene. The CDR3 covers 13 residues.

The chain uses TRBV5-5 and TRBJ1-2, with 7 bases aligning to TRBD1. Per germline, CDR1 SGHKS and CDR2 YYEKEE (reference sequence). The CDR3 consists of 14 residues. The V segment lost 3 bases and the J segment 3 bases; nucleotides outside the gene matches: 5. The CDR3 coding sequence is TGTGCCAGCAGCTCCTACGGGACAGACTATGGCTACACCTTC. It yields the protein CASSSYGTDYGYTF.

The chain couples TRBV29-1 to TRBJ2-1, with D unclear. Deletions cut 3 bases from V and 10 bases from J, with 7 bases between. The CDR3 runs to 10 residues. Germline V lookup: CDR1 SQVTM, CDR2 ANQGSEA. The CDR3: CSVEAVEQFF. The CDR3 DNA sequence: TGCAGCGTTGAGGCGGTGGAGCAGTTCTTC.

This chain links TRBV5-4 with TRBJ2-7; possibly TRBD2 for D (7 bases). Germline CDR1 and CDR2: SGHNT and YYREEE (reference sequence). Trimming took 1 base from V and 7 from J, leaving 12 bases between them. The CDR3 spans 13 residues. The CDR3 sequence: CASSLFGGLEQYF. The DNA of the CDR3 is TGTGCCAGCAGCTTGTTCGGGGGGCTGGAGCAGTACTTC. Full variable domain (remainder filled in from reference TRBV5-4 and TRBJ2-7): ETGVTQSPTHLIKTRGQQVTLRCSSQSGHNTVSWYQQALGQGPQFIFQYYREEENGRGNFPPRFSGLQFPNYSSELNVNALELDDSALYLCASSLFGGLEQYFGPGTRLTVT.

The rearrangement joins TRBV19 to TRBJ2-4, with 9 positions matching TRBD2. Germline CDR1 LNHDA, CDR2 SQIVND (reference sequence). After removal of 5 bases from V and 9 bases from J, the junction contained 14 bases not matched to a gene. The CDR3 runs to 16 residues. The CDR3 region is CASSAGLAIGSGIQYF. The CDR3 bases are TGTGCCAGTAGTGCGGGACTAGCAATAGGGTCCGGCATTCAGTACTTC. The variable domain in full, completed from reference TRBV19 and TRBJ2-4, reads DGGITQSPKYLFRKEGQNVTLSCEQNLNHDAMYWYRQDPGQGLRLIYYSQIVNDFQKGDIAEGYSVSREKKESFPLTVTSAQKNPTAFYLCASSAGLAIGSGIQYFGAGTRLSVL.

In this sample, this clone turned up a few times. The chain combines TRBV11-2 with TRBJ2-7, with TRBD2 matching 9 bases. The CDR3 loop spans 17 amino acids. CDR1 and CDR2 (germline): SGHAT, FQNNGV. V trimming: 1 base; J trimming: 5 bases; junction bases outside the gene matches: 12. In DNA form, the CDR3 reads TGTGCCAGCAGCTTAGTATGGGGCGGGAGGGCCGGCCACGAGCAGTACTTC. Encoded protein: CASSLVWGGRAGHEQYF.

The V call is TRBV3-1 (or the pseudogene TRBV3-2), the J call TRBJ1-1; D gene ambiguous. V lost 6 bases and J 1 base, leaving 12 bases between the germline ends. The CDR3 contains 14 residues. Germline values: CDR1 LGHDT, CDR2 YNNKEL (reference sequence). This chain's CDR3 is CASSLYGRNTEAFF. CDR3 coding DNA: TGTGCCAGCAGTCTCTACGGTAGGAACACTGAAGCTTTCTTT.

The chain is built from TRBV5-1 and TRBJ1-2, with a possible D match to TRBD1 (6 bases). This CDR3 spans 16 amino acids. V gave up 5 bases and J gave up 1 base, with 18 bases separating them. CDR1 and CDR2 from the germline V gene are SGHRS and YFSETQ. Written as DNA, the CDR3 is TGCGCCAGCAGTAATGGGGGCAAGGGGCTTAACTATGGCTACACCTTC. The encoded protein is CASSNGGKGLNYGYTF.